This passage covers 4 T cell receptor beta chains from one sample sequenced in a study of cytomegalovirus exposure and HLA in healthy donors. Profiled with immunoSEQ multiplex PCR; TCRdb holds only in-frame clones, not every one. The sample yields about 78,000 clones, roughly 95% seen once. Sequencing was performed on PBMCs. The receptors derive from a man between 18 and 29 years old in good health and CMV-seropositive.

V gene TRBV9 combines with J gene TRBJ2-5; TRBD1 aligns across 8 bases. CDR1 SGDLS and CDR2 YYNGEE come from the germline V gene. J gave up 4 bases and V 7 bases, and 3 bases lay outside the gene matches. The CDR3 is 12 amino acids. This CDR3 reads CASADRGETQYF. The CDR3 region has the DNA TGTGCCAGCGCTGACAGGGGAGAGACCCAGTACTTC.

The V call is TRBV30, the J call TRBJ1-5; D is perhaps TRBD1 (5 bases). V lost 2 bases and J 2 bases, leaving 10 bases between the germline ends. Germline CDR1 and CDR2: GTSNPN and SVGIG (reference sequence). The CDR3 runs 14 residues. The CDR3 loop reads CAWSTTGGNQPQHF. CDR3 DNA sequence: TGTGCCTGGAGTACTACAGGTGGCAATCAGCCCCAGCATTTT.

The rearrangement links TRBV27 to TRBJ2-2; 7 bases align to TRBD1. J gave up 1 base and V 5 bases, and 7 bases lay outside the gene matches. The CDR3 has 16 residues. Germline V CDR1 and CDR2: MNHEY, SMNVEV (reference sequence). In DNA, the CDR3 is TGTGCCAGCAGTAGAGGGGACAGAGTGAACACCGGGGAGCTGTTTTTT. Amino acids: CASSRGDRVNTGELFF.

V is TRBV5-6 and J is TRBJ2-1, with TRBD2 matching over 9 bases. The CDR3 has 17 residues. Per germline, CDR1 SGHDT and CDR2 YYEEEE. J lost 0 bases, V lost 3 bases, and 7 bases had no gene match. Written as DNA, the CDR3 is TGTGCCAGCAGCTGGAGACTAGCGGAGAGCTCCTACAATGAGCAGTTCTTC. This codes for CASSWRLAESSYNEQFF.